Listed below are T cell receptor beta chains from one sample, sequenced in a study of blood T cell repertoires in COVID-19. Libraries were prepared by immunoSEQ multiplex PCR; TCRdb keeps only in-frame clonotypes and omits some of them. The sample records about 73,000 clones, approximately 92% being singletons. Sequenced: peripheral blood. The receptors here all came from a man aged 80 or over with acute or convalescent COVID-19. The CDR3 runs from the conserved cysteine through the conserved F or W. Fields, in order: J gene, V gene, clone size, D gene, CDR3 DNA, CDR3 protein. The D gene is left open where the match is weak. For some rows the clone size is stated as once, few or many, or as a class when expanded; others skip it.

j_call: TRBJ2-7; v_call: TRBV21-1; clone_size: .; d_call: .; cdr3_nt: TGTGCCAGCAGCATAAACCCGGACAGGGGCCTCGAGCAGTACTTC; cdr3_aa: CASSINPDRGLEQYF
j_call: TRBJ1-5; v_call: TRBV21-1; clone_size: .; d_call: .; cdr3_nt: TGTGCCAGCAGCAAAGCGTGGATCGGAGGGGAGAAAGATCAGCCCCAGCATTTT; cdr3_aa: CASSKAWIGGEKDQPQHF
j_call: TRBJ1-5; v_call: TRBV19; clone_size: .; d_call: .; cdr3_nt: TGTGCCAGTAGTATAGATCCAGGGACAATGAAGCCCCAGCATTTT; cdr3_aa: CASSIDPGTMKPQHF
j_call: TRBJ1-5; v_call: TRBV13; clone_size: once; d_call: TRBD1; cdr3_nt: TGTGCCAGCAGCCGGACAGGGGTAAATCAGCCCCAGCATTTT; cdr3_aa: CASSRTGVNQPQHF
j_call: TRBJ1-2; v_call: TRBV24-1; clone_size: .; d_call: .; cdr3_nt: TGTGCCACCAGTGATCGGGGTTGGGGCTACACCTTC; cdr3_aa: CATSDRGWGYTF
j_call: TRBJ1-5; v_call: TRBV27; clone_size: once; d_call: TRBD1; cdr3_nt: TGTGCCAGACTACAGGGGCTATTCAATCAGCCCCAGCATTTT; cdr3_aa: CARLQGLFNQPQHF
j_call: TRBJ2-7; v_call: TRBV7-8; clone_size: .; d_call: TRBD2; cdr3_nt: TGTGCCAGCAGCTTAGAGTACGGGGGGGCGAGCGAGCAGTACTTC; cdr3_aa: CASSLEYGGASEQYF
j_call: TRBJ1-5; v_call: TRBV2; clone_size: .; d_call: .; cdr3_nt: TGTGCCAGCAGCGCAGGGGATAGAAGTCAGCCCCAGCATTTT; cdr3_aa: CASSAGDRSQPQHF
j_call: TRBJ1-6; v_call: TRBV15; clone_size: .; d_call: .; cdr3_nt: TGTGCCACCAGCAGTGGAGGGAGGGGGGACTCCTATAATTCACCCCTCCACTTT; cdr3_aa: CATSSGGRGDSYNSPLHF
j_call: TRBJ1-5; v_call: TRBV7-8; clone_size: .; d_call: .; cdr3_nt: TGTGCCAGCAGCTTAGGGGACATAGGTCTGAGTCAGCCCCAGCATTTT; cdr3_aa: CASSLGDIGLSQPQHF
j_call: TRBJ1-3; v_call: TRBV25-1; clone_size: .; d_call: .; cdr3_nt: TGTGCCAGCAGTGGGGAGCCCCCGCGGGGAAACACCATATATTTT; cdr3_aa: CASSGEPPRGNTIYF
j_call: TRBJ2-3; v_call: TRBV7-9; clone_size: .; d_call: TRBD2; cdr3_nt: TGTGCCAGCAGCTCGAGGGCGGGAGCGGGGACAGATACGCAGTATTTT; cdr3_aa: CASSSRAGAGTDTQYF
j_call: TRBJ1-1; v_call: TRBV29-1; clone_size: .; d_call: .; cdr3_nt: TGCAGCGTTGAAATTAGGGGTAGGGCTTTCTTT; cdr3_aa: CSVEIRGRAFF
j_call: TRBJ1-1; v_call: TRBV28; clone_size: once; d_call: .; cdr3_nt: TGTGCCAGCAGTTTAGAACGGGGTTTTCGGACTGAAGCTTTCTTT; cdr3_aa: CASSLERGFRTEAFF
j_call: TRBJ2-4; v_call: TRBV5-5; clone_size: .; d_call: TRBD1; cdr3_nt: TGTGCCAGCAGCCCCGCCGGACAGGTCATGGCCAAAAACATTCAGTACTTC; cdr3_aa: CASSPAGQVMAKNIQYF
j_call: TRBJ1-4; v_call: TRBV7-8; clone_size: .; d_call: TRBD1; cdr3_nt: TGTGCCAGCAGCCTGGACCGGGACAGGGGACTGTTTTTT; cdr3_aa: CASSLDRDRGLFF
j_call: TRBJ1-5; v_call: TRBV27; clone_size: .; d_call: .; cdr3_nt: TGTGCCAGCAGTTCCATGGCAGCCCTAGGCAATCAGCCCCAGCATTTT; cdr3_aa: CASSSMAALGNQPQHF
j_call: TRBJ1-2; v_call: TRBV5-5; clone_size: once; d_call: TRBD1; cdr3_nt: TGTGCCAGCAGCCCAAATAGGACAGGGTTCTATGGCTACACCTTC; cdr3_aa: CASSPNRTGFYGYTF
j_call: TRBJ2-7; v_call: TRBV30; clone_size: .; d_call: TRBD1; cdr3_nt: TGTGCCTGGAGTGTAGGGACAGGGGTTACCGAGCAGTACTTC; cdr3_aa: CAWSVGTGVTEQYF
j_call: TRBJ2-1; v_call: TRBV7-2; clone_size: .; d_call: .; cdr3_nt: TGTGCCAGCAGCTTAGCAACAACCAGGGTCAATGAGCAGTTCTTC; cdr3_aa: CASSLATTRVNEQFF
j_call: TRBJ1-5; v_call: TRBV19; clone_size: .; d_call: TRBD1; cdr3_nt: TGTGCCAGTAGTGTACCGGGACAGGTGAGCAATCAGCCCCAGCATTTT; cdr3_aa: CASSVPGQVSNQPQHF
j_call: TRBJ1-4; v_call: TRBV25-1; clone_size: .; d_call: .; cdr3_nt: TGTGCCAGCAGTGGGCAGGAAAAACTGTTTTTT; cdr3_aa: CASSGQEKLFF
j_call: TRBJ2-7; v_call: TRBV9; clone_size: .; d_call: .; cdr3_nt: TGTGCCAGCAGCGTAGACGGGAATGTCTACGAGCAGTACTTC; cdr3_aa: CASSVDGNVYEQYF
j_call: TRBJ1-5; v_call: TRBV28; clone_size: .; d_call: TRBD1; cdr3_nt: TGTGCCAGCAGACCTGGACAGGGGGGACATAGCAATCAGCCCCAGCATTTT; cdr3_aa: CASRPGQGGHSNQPQHF
j_call: TRBJ1-1; v_call: TRBV18; clone_size: .; d_call: .; cdr3_nt: TGTGCCAGCTCCCCAGGACACCCAAACACTGAAGCTTTCTTT; cdr3_aa: CASSPGHPNTEAFF
j_call: TRBJ1-5; v_call: TRBV19; clone_size: .; d_call: .; cdr3_nt: TGTGCCAGTAGGGGGCAGCATAGCAATCAGCCCCAGCATTTT; cdr3_aa: CASRGQHSNQPQHF
j_call: TRBJ2-1; v_call: TRBV7-6; clone_size: .; d_call: .; cdr3_nt: TGTGCCAGCAGCTCCGGTTGGGGAACAGGGAGAGGTCCGCAGTTCTTC; cdr3_aa: CASSSGWGTGRGPQFF